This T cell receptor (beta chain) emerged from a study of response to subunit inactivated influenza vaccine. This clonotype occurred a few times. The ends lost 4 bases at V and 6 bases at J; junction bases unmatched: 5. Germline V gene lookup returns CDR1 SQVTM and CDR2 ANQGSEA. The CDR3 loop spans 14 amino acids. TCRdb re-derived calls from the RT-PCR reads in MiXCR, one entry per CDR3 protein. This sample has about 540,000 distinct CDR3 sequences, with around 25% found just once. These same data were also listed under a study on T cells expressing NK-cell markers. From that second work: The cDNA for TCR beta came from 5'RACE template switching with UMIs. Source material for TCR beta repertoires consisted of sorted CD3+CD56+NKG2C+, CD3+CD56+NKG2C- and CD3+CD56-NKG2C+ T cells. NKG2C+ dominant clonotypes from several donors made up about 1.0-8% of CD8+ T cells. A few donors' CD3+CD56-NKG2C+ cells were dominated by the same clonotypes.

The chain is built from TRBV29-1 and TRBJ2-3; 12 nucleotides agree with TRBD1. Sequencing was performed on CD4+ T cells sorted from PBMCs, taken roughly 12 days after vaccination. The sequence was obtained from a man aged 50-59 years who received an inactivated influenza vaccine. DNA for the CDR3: TGCAGCGTTGGCGGGGGACAGGGGGCGGATACGCAGTATTTT. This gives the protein CSVGGGQGADTQYF.